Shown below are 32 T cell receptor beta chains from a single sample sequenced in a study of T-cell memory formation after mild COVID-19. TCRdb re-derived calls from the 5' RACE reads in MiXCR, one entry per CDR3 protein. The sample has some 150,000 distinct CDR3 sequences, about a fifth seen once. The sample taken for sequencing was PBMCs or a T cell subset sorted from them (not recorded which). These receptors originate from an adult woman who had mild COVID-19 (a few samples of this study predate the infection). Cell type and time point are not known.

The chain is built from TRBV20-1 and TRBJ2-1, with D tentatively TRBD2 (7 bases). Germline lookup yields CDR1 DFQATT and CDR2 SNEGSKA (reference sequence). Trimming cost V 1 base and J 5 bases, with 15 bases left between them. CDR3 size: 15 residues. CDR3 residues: CSARGSGGRNNEQFF. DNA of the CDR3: TGCAGTGCTAGAGGTTCCGGGGGGCGTAACAATGAGCAGTTCTTC.

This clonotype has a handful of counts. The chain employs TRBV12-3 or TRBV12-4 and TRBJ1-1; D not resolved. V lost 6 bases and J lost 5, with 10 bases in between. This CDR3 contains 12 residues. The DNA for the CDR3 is TGTGCCAGCAGAGGAACAGCAACTGAAGCTTTCTTT. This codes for CASRGTATEAFF.

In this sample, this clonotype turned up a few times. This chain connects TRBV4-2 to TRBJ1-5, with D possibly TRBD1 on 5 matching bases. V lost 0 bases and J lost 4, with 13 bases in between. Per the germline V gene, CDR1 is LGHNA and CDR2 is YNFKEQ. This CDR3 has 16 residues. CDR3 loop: CASSQDGTTGNQPQHF. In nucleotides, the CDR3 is TGTGCCAGCAGCCAAGATGGGACGACGGGGAATCAGCCCCAGCATTTT.

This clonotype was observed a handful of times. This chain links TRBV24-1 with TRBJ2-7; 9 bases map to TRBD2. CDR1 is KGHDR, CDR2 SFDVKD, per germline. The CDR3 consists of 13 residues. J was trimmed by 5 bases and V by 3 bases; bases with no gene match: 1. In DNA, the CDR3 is TGTGCCACCAGTGATGGGACTAGCAACGAGCAGTACTTC. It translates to CATSDGTSNEQYF.

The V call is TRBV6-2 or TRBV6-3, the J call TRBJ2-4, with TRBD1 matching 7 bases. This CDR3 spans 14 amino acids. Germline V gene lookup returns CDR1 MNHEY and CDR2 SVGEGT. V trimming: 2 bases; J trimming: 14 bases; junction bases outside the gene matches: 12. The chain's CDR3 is CASSYTGTVPPKYF. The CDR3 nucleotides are TGTGCCAGCAGTTACACCGGGACAGTACCCCCTAAGTACTTC.

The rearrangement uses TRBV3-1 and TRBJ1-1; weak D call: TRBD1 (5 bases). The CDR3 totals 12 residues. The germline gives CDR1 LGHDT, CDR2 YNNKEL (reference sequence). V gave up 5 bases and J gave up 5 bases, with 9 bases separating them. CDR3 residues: CASSARVTEAFF. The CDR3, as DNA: TGTGCCAGCAGCGCCAGGGTTACTGAAGCTTTCTTT.

CDR3 sequence: CATSNYREQYF. For the CDR3, the DNA is TGTGCCACCAGCAACTACAGGGAGCAGTACTTC. J is TRBJ2-7 and V is TRBV15; D possibly corresponds to TRBD1 (5 bases). This CDR3 spans 11 amino acids. Deletions cut 4 bases from V and 7 bases from J, with 8 bases between. The germline V gene has CDR1 LNHNV and CDR2 YYDKDF (reference sequence).

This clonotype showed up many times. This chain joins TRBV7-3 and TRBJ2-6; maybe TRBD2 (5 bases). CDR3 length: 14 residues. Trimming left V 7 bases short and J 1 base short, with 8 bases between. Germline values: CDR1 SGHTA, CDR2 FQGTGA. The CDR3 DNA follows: TGTGCCAGCACCCGGGAATCTGGGGCCAACGTCCTGACTTTC. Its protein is CASTRESGANVLTF.

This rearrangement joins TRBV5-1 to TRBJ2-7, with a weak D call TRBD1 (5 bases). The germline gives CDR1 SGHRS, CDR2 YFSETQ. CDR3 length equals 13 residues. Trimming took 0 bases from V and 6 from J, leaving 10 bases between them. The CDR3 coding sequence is TGCGCCAGCAGCTTGGCCGGGCAGGGCGAGCAGTACTTC. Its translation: CASSLAGQGEQYF.

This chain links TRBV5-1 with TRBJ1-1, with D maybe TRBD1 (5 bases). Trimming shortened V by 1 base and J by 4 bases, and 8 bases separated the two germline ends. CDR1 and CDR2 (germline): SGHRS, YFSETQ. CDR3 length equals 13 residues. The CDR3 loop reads CASSLRGATEAFF. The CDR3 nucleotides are TGCGCCAGCAGCTTGAGGGGAGCCACTGAAGCTTTCTTT.

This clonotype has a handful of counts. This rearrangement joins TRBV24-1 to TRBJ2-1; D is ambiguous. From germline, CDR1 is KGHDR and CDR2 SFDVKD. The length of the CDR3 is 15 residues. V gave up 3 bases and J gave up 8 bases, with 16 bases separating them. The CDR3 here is CATSDPGMGSHEQFF. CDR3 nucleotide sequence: TGTGCCACCAGTGATCCTGGGATGGGGTCCCATGAGCAGTTCTTC.

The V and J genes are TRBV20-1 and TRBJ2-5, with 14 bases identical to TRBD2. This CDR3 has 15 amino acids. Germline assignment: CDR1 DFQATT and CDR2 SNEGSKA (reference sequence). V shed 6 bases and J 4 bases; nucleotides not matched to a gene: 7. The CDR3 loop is CSAISGLAGGETQYF. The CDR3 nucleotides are TGCAGTGCGATCTCAGGACTAGCGGGGGGAGAGACCCAGTACTTC.

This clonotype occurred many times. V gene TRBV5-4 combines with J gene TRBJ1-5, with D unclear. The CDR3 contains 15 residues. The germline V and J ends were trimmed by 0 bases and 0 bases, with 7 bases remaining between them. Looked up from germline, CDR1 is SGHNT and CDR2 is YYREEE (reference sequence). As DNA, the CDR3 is TGTGCCAGCAGCTTGGGGTTGGATAGCAATCAGCCCCAGCATTTT. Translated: CASSLGLDSNQPQHF. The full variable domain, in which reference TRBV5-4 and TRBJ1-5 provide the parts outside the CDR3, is ETGVTQSPTHLIKTRGQQVTLRCSSQSGHNTVSWYQQALGQGPQFIFQYYREEENGRGNFPPRFSGLQFPNYSSELNVNALELDDSALYLCASSLGLDSNQPQHFGDGTRLSIL.

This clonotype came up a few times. The CDR3 DNA reads TGCGCCAGCAGCTTGGAGGCAGGGGGCTTCTACAATGAGCAGTTCTTC. Translating it yields CASSLEAGGFYNEQFF. The chain couples TRBV5-1 to TRBJ2-1; 8 bases align to TRBD1. CDR3 length: 16 residues. V was pared by 0 bases and J by 3 bases, with 5 bases of the junction left unmatched. CDR1 is SGHRS, CDR2 YFSETQ, per germline.

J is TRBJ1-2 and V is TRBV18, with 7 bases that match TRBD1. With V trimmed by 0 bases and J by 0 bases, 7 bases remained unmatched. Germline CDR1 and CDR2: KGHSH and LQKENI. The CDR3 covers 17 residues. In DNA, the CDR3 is TGTGCCAGCTCACCACCGACAGGGTTCGGCGCTAACTATGGCTACACCTTC. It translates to CASSPPTGFGANYGYTF. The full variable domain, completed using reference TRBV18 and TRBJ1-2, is NAGVMQNPRHLVRRRGQEARLRCSPMKGHSHVYWYRQLPEEGLKFMVYLQKENIIDESGMPKERFSAEFPKEGPSILRIQQVVRGDSAAYFCASSPPTGFGANYGYTFGSGTRLTVV.

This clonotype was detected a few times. The CDR3, as DNA: TGTGCCAGCAGTTACTCTCACCAGGGGAGCACTGAAGCTTTCTTT. It yields the protein CASSYSHQGSTEAFF. The chain combines TRBV6-5 with TRBJ1-1, with TRBD1 as a possible D gene (6 bases). With 0 bases removed from V and 4 bases from J, the gap between germline ends came to 12 bases. The CDR3 runs 15 residues. The germline V gene encodes CDR1 MNHEY and CDR2 SVGAGI.

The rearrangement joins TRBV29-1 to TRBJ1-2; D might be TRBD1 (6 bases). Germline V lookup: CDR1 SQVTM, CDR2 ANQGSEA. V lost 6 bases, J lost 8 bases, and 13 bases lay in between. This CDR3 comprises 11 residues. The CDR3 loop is CSVKGGDGYTF. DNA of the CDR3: TGCAGCGTCAAGGGGGGGGACGGCTACACCTTC.

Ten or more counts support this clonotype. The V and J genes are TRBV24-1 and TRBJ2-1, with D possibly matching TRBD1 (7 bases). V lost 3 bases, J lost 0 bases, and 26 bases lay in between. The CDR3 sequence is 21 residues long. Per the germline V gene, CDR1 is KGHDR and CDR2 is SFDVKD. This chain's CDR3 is CATSDAGFLGQTGSSYNEQFF. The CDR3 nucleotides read TGTGCCACCAGTGATGCGGGGTTCCTGGGCCAGACAGGGAGCTCCTACAATGAGCAGTTCTTC.

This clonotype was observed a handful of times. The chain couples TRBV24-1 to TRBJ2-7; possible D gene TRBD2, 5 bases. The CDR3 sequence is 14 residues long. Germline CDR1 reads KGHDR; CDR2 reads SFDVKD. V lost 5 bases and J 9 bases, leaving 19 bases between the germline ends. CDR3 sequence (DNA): TGTGCCACCAGTGCTACGGACTCCTCTACGGTGCAGTACTTC. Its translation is CATSATDSSTVQYF.

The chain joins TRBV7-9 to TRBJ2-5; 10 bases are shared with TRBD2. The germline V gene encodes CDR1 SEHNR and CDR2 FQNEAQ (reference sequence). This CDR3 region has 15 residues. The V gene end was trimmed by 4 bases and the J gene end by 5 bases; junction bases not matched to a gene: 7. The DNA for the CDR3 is TGTGCCAGCAGCTCCAATAGCGGGAGGAGCGAGACCCAGTACTTC. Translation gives CASSSNSGRSETQYF.

The CDR3 reads CASSLALGQGQEQYF. As DNA, the CDR3 is TGCGCCAGCAGCTTGGCCTTAGGACAGGGGCAAGAGCAGTACTTC. The J gene is TRBJ2-7, the V gene TRBV5-1, with 9 bases aligning to TRBD1. Losses at the gene ends were 0 bases for V and 7 bases for J; bases not matched to a gene: 8. This CDR3 is built from 15 residues. The germline V gene has CDR1 SGHRS and CDR2 YFSETQ.

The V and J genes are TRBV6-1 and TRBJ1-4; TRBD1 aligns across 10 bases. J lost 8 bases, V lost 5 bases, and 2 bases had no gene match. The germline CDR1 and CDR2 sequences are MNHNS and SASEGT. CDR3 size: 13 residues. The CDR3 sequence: CASSKDRGEKLFF. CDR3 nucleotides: TGTGCCAGCAGTAAGGACAGGGGGGAAAAACTGTTTTTT.

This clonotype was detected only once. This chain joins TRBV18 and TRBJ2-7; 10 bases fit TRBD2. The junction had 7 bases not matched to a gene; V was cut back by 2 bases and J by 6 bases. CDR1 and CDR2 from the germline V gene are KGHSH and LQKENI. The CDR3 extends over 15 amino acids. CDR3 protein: CASSPKGVAGGEQYF. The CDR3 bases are TGTGCCAGCTCACCAAAGGGGGTAGCGGGAGGCGAGCAGTACTTC.

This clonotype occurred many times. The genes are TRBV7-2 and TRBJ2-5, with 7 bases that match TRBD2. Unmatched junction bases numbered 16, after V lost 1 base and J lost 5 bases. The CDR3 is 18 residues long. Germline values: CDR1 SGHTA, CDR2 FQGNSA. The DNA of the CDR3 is TGTGCCAGCAGCTTAGTAGCGCTAGCGGTCAAAAATCAGGAGACCCAGTACTTC. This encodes CASSLVALAVKNQETQYF.

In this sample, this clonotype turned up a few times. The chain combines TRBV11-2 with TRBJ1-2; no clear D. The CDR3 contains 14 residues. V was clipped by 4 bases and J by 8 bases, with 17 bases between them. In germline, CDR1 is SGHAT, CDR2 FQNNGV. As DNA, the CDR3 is TGTGCCAGCAGCTCCAGGACCGCCGAGCAAGGCTACACCTTC. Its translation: CASSSRTAEQGYTF.

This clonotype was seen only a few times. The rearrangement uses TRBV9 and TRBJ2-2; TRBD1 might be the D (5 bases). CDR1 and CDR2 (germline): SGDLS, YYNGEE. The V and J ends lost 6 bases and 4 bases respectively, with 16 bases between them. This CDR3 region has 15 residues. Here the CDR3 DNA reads TGTGCCAGCACCCTACGGGCAGGGCCCACCGGGGAGCTGTTTTTT. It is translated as CASTLRAGPTGELFF.

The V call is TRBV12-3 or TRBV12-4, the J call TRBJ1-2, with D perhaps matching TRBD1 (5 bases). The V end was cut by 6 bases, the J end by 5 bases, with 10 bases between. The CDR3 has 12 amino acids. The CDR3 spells CASRGGLYGYTF. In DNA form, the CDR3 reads TGTGCCAGCAGGGGGGGTCTTTATGGCTACACCTTC.

The CDR3 region has the DNA TGTGCCAGCAGCCAAAGGATAGCGGACACAGATACGCAGTATTTT. Translated: CASSQRIADTDTQYF. The chain employs TRBV3-1 and TRBJ2-3; TRBD2 might be the D (6 bases). This CDR3 has 15 residues. V was cut by 2 bases and J by 2 bases, with 11 bases left in between. CDR1 and CDR2 (germline): LGHDT, YNNKEL (reference sequence).

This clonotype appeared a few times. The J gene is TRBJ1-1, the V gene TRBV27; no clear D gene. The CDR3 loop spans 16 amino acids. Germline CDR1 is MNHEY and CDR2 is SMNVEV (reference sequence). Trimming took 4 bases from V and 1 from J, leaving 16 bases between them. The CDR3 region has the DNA TGTGCCAGCAGTTCAGGACGGGCAAATTCGAACACTGAAGCTTTCTTT. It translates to CASSSGRANSNTEAFF.

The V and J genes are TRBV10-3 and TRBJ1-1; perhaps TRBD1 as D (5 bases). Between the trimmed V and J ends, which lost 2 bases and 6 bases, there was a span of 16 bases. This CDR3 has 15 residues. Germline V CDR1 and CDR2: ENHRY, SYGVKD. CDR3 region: CAISEAQVRGAEAFF. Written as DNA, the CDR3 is TGTGCCATCAGTGAGGCTCAAGTGAGGGGCGCTGAAGCTTTCTTT.

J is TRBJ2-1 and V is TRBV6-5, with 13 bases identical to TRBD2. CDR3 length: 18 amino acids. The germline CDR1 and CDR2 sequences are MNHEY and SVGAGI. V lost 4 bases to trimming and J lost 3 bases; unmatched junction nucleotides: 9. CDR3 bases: TGTGCCAGCAGTTTTCGGACTAGCGGGAGTTCTAACTACAATGAGCAGTTCTTC. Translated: CASSFRTSGSSNYNEQFF.

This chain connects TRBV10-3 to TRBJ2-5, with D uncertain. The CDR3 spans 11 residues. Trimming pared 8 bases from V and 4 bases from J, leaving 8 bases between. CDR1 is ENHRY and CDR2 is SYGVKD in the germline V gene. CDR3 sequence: CAIGPPETQYF. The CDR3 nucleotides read TGTGCCATCGGACCTCCAGAGACCCAGTACTTC.